Included here is one TCR beta chain sequence, with context. Antigen: not known. Amplification used 60 Vbeta primers and 13 Jbeta primers. Original methodology: In a later analysis, the count reached some 75 million unique TCR beta chains, with about 10 million shared. Profiling relied on immunoSEQ multiplex PCR, and the TCRdb table lists in-frame clones only, not all of them. V and J calls and clone size are as listed in that table; D and trimming were resolved from the DNA. The data hold roughly 35,000 clones, with around 49% observed a single time. These data are taken from a study of cytomegalovirus exposure and HLA in healthy donors. Study overall: Among the 300 to 450 genotyped donors, 65% to 85% were placed in the Caucasian-associated ancestry cluster. Findings of the study overall: Near-uniform donor sequencing depth was presumed by presence/absence analyses. The majority of CMV-associated TCR beta chains were reported as apparently HLA-restricted in a later analysis.

Sequencing input: PBMCs. This receptor was taken from a woman aged 35 to 49 in good health and CMV-seropositive.

DNA of the CDR3: TGTGCCAGCAGCTTAGATCGAAGTCTAGGGGCCGAGCAGTACTTC. This encodes CASSLDRSLGAEQYF. This chain joins TRBV11-2 and TRBJ2-7, with D maybe TRBD1 (5 bases). CDR1 is SGHAT and CDR2 is FQNNGV in the germline V gene. Trimming took 0 bases from V and 6 from J, leaving 15 bases between them. The CDR3 contains 15 residues.